The entry that follows covers one T cell receptor (beta chain) sequence. As yet, its antigen is unknown. These data belong to a study of cytomegalovirus exposure and HLA in healthy donors. For the study at large: The study placed approximately 81% of its approximately 380 genotyped donors in the Caucasian-associated ancestry cluster. General study points: TCR beta V- and J-gene trimming, according to a later analysis, was linked to a missense DCLRE1C variant. Donors were assumed by presence/absence analyses to have roughly uniform sequencing depth. In a later analysis, compared with equally common non-associated chains, HLA-associated beta chains were more expanded.

The PCR employed 60 Vbeta primers together with 13 Jbeta primers. Profiling relied on immunoSEQ multiplex PCR, and the TCRdb table lists in-frame clones only, not all of them. In the table there are approximately 220,000 clones, roughly 80% of which are singletons. V gave up 6 bases and J gave up 7 bases, with 13 bases separating them. CDR1 and CDR2 from the germline V gene are SNHLY and FYNNEI. The CDR3 is 13 residues long. Material for sequencing was PBMCs. This TCR was recovered from a young man in good health and CMV-seronegative. V gene TRBV2 combines with J gene TRBJ1-5; D remains unclear. CDR3 sequence reads: CASSGRGRQPQHF. CDR3 DNA: TGTGCCAGCAGCGGACGGGGTAGGCAGCCCCAGCATTTT. Full variable domain (outside the CDR3, taken from reference TRBV2 and TRBJ1-5): EPEVTQTPSHQVTQMGQEVILRCVPISNHLYFYWYRQILGQKVEFLVSFYNNEISEKSEIFDDQFSVERPDGSNFTLKIRSTKLEDSAMYFCASSGRGRQPQHFGDGTRLSIL.